These T cell receptor beta chains were read from a single sample in a study of T cell responses to AZD1222 COVID-19 vaccine. Here immunoSEQ multiplex PCR was the method, and the copy in TCRdb shows in-frame clones only, minus some. The data show 150,000 or so clones, with 80% to 90% seen just once and just over 5% held by the top ten. The sample was peripheral blood, taken on day 0 of AZD1222 vaccination. Every receptor here comes from an adult in good health. The CDR3 runs from the conserved cysteine through the conserved F or W. The D gene is left open where the match is weak. Only some rows state a clone size, as once, few, many or a class for expanded clones.

D,J,V,size,CDR3,DNA
NA,TRBJ2-1,TRBV14,NA,CASSQAGWQKAYNEQFF,TGTGCCAGCAGCCAAGCTGGGTGGCAGAAAGCTTACAATGAGCAGTTCTTC
NA,TRBJ2-5,TRBV10-1,NA,CASSPHQETQYF,TGCGCCAGCAGTCCCCACCAAGAGACCCAGTACTTC
NA,TRBJ2-5,TRBV6-5,once,CASRRGKETQYF,TGTGCCAGCAGACGCGGTAAGGAGACCCAGTACTTC
TRBD2,TRBJ2-7,TRBV6-5,NA,CASSKLAGGIYEQYF,TGTGCCAGCAGTAAACTAGCGGGAGGGATCTACGAGCAGTACTTC
NA,TRBJ1-6,TRBV19,NA,CASRSPGRGDSPLHF,TGTGCCAGTAGATCTCCGGGCCGCGGGGATTCACCCCTCCACTTT
TRBD1,TRBJ1-5,TRBV19,NA,CASSPPGQGDQPQHF,TGTGCCAGTAGTCCTCCGGGACAGGGGGATCAGCCCCAGCATTTT
NA,TRBJ1-1,TRBV11-3,NA,CASSLSGQNTEAFF,TGTGCCAGCAGCCTTTCGGGACAGAACACTGAAGCTTTCTTT
NA,TRBJ2-5,TRBV6-5,NA,CASNRGQRAETQYF,TGTGCCAGCAACCGGGGGCAGAGGGCCGAGACCCAGTACTTC
NA,TRBJ1-3,TRBV9,once,CASSVASPPGNTIYF,TGTGCCAGCAGCGTAGCTTCCCCCCCTGGAAACACCATATATTTT
NA,TRBJ1-2,TRBV20-1,NA,CSARGPYGYTF,TGCAGTGCTAGAGGCCCCTATGGCTACACCTTC
NA,TRBJ1-5,TRBV7-9,NA,CASSLTHHRDSNQPQHF,TGTGCCAGCAGCCTTACCCACCACCGGGACAGCAATCAGCCCCAGCATTTT
TRBD2,TRBJ2-7,TRBV10-3,NA,CAISASGSLYEQYF,TGTGCCATCAGCGCTAGCGGGAGTCTCTACGAGCAGTACTTC
TRBD1,TRBJ1-3,TRBV7-9,NA,CASSPGTGFYETGNTIYF,TGTGCCAGCAGCCCCGGGACAGGGTTTTATGAAACTGGAAACACCATATATTTT
TRBD2,TRBJ2-1,TRBV4-2,NA,CASSPRTSGSPNNEQFF,TGTGCCAGCAGCCCACGGACTAGCGGGAGCCCCAACAATGAGCAGTTCTTC
NA,TRBJ2-1,TRBV4-1,NA,CASSPGASSYNEQFF,TGCGCCAGCAGTCCCGGGGCGAGCTCCTACAATGAGCAGTTCTTC
NA,TRBJ1-2,TRBV2,NA,CASSGRWARGNGYTF,TGTGCCAGCAGTGGCCGGTGGGCTAGGGGCAATGGCTACACCTTC
NA,TRBJ2-1,TRBV28,NA,CASSLFSAEQFF,TGTGCCAGCAGTTTATTCTCAGCTGAGCAGTTCTTC
NA,TRBJ1-4,TRBV14,NA,CASSQDHEKLFF,TGTGCCAGCAGCCAAGATCATGAAAAACTGTTTTTT
TRBD2,TRBJ2-2,TRBV18,NA,CASSPVAGANTGELFF,TGTGCCAGCTCGCCAGTGGCGGGAGCGAACACCGGGGAGCTGTTTTTT
NA,TRBJ1-2,TRBV7-3,NA,CASSLRNFDGYTF,TGTGCCAGCAGCTTAAGGAACTTCGATGGCTACACCTTC
TRBD2,TRBJ2-2,TRBV10-3,NA,CAISGMTSGSPGELFF,TGTGCCATCAGCGGAATGACTAGCGGGAGCCCCGGGGAGCTGTTTTTT
NA,TRBJ2-2,TRBV6-2/TRBV6-3,NA,CASSYQGLSTGELFF,TGTGCCAGCAGTTACCAGGGCTTGAGCACCGGGGAGCTGTTTTTT
TRBD2,TRBJ2-2,TRBV7-2,NA,CASSLSRGPSGVTGELFF,TGTGCCAGCAGCTTATCCAGGGGACCTAGCGGGGTCACCGGGGAGCTGTTTTTT
NA,TRBJ1-2,TRBV5-5,NA,CASEGVGYGYTF,TGTGCCAGCGAAGGAGTAGGGTATGGCTACACCTTC
NA,TRBJ1-4,TRBV19,NA,CASSIVSGPWDEKLFF,TGTGCCAGTAGTATAGTATCGGGGCCTTGGGACGAAAAACTGTTTTTT
TRBD1,TRBJ1-2,TRBV18,NA,CASSPDRETGYTF,TGTGCCAGCTCACCGGACAGGGAGACGGGCTACACCTTC
TRBD2,TRBJ2-7,TRBV20-1,NA,CSASSTSGRPYEQYF,TGCAGTGCTAGTTCGACTAGCGGGAGACCCTACGAGCAGTACTTC
TRBD1,TRBJ2-5,TRBV10-3,NA,CAISESQGVETQYF,TGTGCCATCAGTGAGTCGCAGGGGGTGGAGACCCAGTACTTC